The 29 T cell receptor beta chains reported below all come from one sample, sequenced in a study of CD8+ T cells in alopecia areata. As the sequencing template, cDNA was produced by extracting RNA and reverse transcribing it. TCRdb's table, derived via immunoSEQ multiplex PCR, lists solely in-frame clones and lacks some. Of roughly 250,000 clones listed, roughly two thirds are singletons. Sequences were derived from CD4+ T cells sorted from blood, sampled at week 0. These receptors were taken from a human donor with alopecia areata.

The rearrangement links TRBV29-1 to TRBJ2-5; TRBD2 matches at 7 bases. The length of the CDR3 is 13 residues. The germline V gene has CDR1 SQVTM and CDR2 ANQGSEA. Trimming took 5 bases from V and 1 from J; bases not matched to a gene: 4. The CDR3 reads CSVYGGTQETQYF. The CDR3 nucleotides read TGCAGCGTTTACGGGGGGACCCAAGAGACCCAGTACTTC.

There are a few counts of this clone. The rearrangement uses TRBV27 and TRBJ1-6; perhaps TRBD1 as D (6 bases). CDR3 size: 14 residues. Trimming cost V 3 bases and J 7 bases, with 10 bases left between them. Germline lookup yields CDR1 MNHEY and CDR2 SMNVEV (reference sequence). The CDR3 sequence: CASSFGGGNSPLHF. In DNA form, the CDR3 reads TGTGCCAGCAGTTTTGGCGGGGGCAATTCACCCCTCCACTTT.

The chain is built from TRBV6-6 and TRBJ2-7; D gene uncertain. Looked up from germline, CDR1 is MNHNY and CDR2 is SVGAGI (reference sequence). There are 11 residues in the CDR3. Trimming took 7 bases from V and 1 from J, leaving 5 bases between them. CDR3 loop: CASTLSYEQYF. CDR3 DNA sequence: TGTGCCAGCACCCTATCCTACGAGCAGTACTTC.

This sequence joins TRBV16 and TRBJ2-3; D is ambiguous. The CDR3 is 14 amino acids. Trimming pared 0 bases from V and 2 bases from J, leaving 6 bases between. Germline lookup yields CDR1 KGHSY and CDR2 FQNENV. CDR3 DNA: TGTGCCAGCAGCCAATCTACATTCACAGATACGCAGTATTTT. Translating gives CASSQSTFTDTQYF.

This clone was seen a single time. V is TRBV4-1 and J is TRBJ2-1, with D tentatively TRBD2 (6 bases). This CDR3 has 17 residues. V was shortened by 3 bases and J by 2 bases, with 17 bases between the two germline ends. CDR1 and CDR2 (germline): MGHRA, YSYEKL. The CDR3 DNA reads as TGCGCCAGCAGCCAGGGGGGAGGACGGACGACCTACAATGAGCAGTTCTTC. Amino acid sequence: CASSQGGGRTTYNEQFF.

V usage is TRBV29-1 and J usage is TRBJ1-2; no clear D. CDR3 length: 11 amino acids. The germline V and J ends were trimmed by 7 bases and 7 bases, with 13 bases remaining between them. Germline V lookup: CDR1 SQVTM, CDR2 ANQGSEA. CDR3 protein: CSARVGGGYTF. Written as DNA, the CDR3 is TGCAGCGCCCGTGTGGGCGGTGGCTACACCTTC.

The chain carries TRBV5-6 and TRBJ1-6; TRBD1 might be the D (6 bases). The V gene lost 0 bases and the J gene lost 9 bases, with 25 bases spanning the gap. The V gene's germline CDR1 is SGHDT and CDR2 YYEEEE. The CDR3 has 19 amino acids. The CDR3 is CASSLEAIGTRLMASPLHF. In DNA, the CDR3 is TGTGCCAGCAGCTTGGAAGCCATCGGGACACGCTTGATGGCTTCACCCCTCCACTTT. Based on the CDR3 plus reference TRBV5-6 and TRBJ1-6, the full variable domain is DAGVTQSPTHLIKTRGQQVTLRCSPKSGHDTVSWYQQALGQGPQFIFQYYEEEERQRGNFPDRFSGHQFPNYSSELNVNALLLGDSALYLCASSLEAIGTRLMASPLHFGNGTRLTVT.

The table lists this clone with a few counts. CDR3 in amino acids: CASSPPSGGLTDTQYF. In DNA form, the CDR3 reads TGTGCCAGCTCACCACCGAGCGGGGGGCTCACAGATACGCAGTATTTT. This chain connects TRBV18 to TRBJ2-3, with TRBD2 matching over 9 bases. The germline V gene has CDR1 KGHSH and CDR2 LQKENI. CDR3 length: 16 residues. V gave up 0 bases and J gave up 2 bases; unmatched junction bases: 3. The entire variable domain, with the rest obtained from reference TRBV18 and TRBJ2-3, is as follows: NAGVMQNPRHLVRRRGQEARLRCSPMKGHSHVYWYRQLPEEGLKFMVYLQKENIIDESGMPKERFSAEFPKEGPSILRIQQVVRGDSAAYFCASSPPSGGLTDTQYFGPGTRLTVL.

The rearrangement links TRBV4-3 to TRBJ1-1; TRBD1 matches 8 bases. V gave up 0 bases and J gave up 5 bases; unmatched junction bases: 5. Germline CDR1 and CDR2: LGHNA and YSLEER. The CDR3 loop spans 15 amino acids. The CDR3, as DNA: TGCGCCAGCAGCCAAGACAGGGGGCCGGGTACTGAAGCTTTCTTT. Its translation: CASSQDRGPGTEAFF.

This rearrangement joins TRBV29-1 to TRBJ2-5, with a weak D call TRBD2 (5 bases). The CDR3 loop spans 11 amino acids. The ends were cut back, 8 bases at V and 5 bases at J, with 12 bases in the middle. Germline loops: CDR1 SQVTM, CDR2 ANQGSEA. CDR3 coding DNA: TGCAGCAAGACTATAGGGGAGACCCAGTACTTC. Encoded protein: CSKTIGETQYF.

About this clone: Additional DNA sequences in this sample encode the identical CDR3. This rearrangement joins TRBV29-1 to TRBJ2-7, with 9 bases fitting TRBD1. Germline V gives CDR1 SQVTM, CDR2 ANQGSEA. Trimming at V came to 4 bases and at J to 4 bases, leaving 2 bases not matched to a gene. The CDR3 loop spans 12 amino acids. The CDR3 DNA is TGCAGCGTTGTGGGGACAGGGTACGAGCAGTACTTC. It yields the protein CSVVGTGYEQYF.

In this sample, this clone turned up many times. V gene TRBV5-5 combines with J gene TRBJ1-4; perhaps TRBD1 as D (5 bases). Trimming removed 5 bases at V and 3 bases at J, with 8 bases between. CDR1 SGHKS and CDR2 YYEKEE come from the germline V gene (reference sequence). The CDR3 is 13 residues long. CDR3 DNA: TGTGCCAGCAGTCCGGGGCCTAATGAAAAACTGTTTTTT. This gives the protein CASSPGPNEKLFF.

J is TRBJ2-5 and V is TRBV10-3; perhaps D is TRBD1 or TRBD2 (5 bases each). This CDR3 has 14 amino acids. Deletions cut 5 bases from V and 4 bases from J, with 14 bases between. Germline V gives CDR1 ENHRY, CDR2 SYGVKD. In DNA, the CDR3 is TGTGCCATCAGTCCCCTAGACAGCGGAGAGACCCAGTACTTC. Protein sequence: CAISPLDSGETQYF.

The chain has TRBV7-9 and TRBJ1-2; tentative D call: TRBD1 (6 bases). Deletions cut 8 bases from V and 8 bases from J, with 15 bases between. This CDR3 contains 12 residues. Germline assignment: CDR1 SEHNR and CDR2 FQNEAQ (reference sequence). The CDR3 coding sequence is TGTGCCAGCTATCGAACAGGGTGGGGCTACACCTTC. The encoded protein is CASYRTGWGYTF. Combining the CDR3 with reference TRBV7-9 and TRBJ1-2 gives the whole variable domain DTGVSQNPRHKITKRGQNVTFRCDPISEHNRLYWYRQTLGQGPEFLTYFQNEAQLEKSRLLSDRFSAERPKGSFSTLEIQRTEQGDSAMYLCASYRTGWGYTFGSGTRLTVV.

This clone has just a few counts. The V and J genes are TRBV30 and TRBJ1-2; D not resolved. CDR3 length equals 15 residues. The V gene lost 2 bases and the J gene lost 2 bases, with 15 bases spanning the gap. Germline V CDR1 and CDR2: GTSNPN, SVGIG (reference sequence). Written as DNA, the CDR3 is TGTGCCTGGAGTTCCCCAAGACGGGGAAACTATGGCTACACCTTC. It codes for CAWSSPRRGNYGYTF.

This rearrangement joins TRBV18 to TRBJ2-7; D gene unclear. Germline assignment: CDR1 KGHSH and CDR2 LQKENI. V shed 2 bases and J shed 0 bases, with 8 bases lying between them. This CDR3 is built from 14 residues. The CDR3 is CASSPVGHSYEQYF. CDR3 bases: TGTGCCAGCTCACCAGTGGGTCACTCCTACGAGCAGTACTTC.

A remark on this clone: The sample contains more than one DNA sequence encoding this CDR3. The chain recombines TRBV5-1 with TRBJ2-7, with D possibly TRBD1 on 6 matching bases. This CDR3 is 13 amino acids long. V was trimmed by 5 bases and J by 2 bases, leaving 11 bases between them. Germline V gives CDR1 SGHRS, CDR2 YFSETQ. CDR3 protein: CASSFGQTYEQYF. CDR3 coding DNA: TGCGCCAGCAGTTTCGGACAGACCTACGAGCAGTACTTC.

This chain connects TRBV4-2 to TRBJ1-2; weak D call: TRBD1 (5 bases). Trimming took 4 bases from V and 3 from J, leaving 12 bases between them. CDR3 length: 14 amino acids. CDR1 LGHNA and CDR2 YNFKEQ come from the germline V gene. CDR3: CASSPGTADYGYTF. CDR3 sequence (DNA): TGTGCCAGCAGCCCTGGGACGGCGGACTATGGCTACACCTTC.

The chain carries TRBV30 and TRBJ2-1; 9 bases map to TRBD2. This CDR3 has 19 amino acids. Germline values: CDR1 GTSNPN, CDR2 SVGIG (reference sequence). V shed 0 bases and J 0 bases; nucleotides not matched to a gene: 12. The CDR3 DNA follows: TGTGCCTGGAGTGTCTTGGCTCTAGCGGGGCTGAGCTCCTACAATGAGCAGTTCTTC. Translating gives CAWSVLALAGLSSYNEQFF. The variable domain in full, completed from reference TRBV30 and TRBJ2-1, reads SQTIHQWPATLVQPVGSPLSLECTVEGTSNPNLYWYRQAAGRGLQLLFYSVGIGQISSEVPQNLSASRPQDRQFILSSKKLLLSDSGFYLCAWSVLALAGLSSYNEQFFGPGTRLTVL.

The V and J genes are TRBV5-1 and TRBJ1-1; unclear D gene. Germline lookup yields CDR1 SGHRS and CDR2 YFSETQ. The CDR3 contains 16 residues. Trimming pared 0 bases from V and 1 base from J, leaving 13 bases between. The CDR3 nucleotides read TGCGCCAGCAGCTTGGCCGGGCAGTTGGGGAACACTGAAGCTTTCTTT. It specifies CASSLAGQLGNTEAFF.

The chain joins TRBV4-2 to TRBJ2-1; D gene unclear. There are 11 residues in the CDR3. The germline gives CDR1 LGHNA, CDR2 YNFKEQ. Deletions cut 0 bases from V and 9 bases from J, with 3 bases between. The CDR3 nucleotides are TGTGCCAGCAGCCAAGAGGCTGAGCAGTTCTTC. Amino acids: CASSQEAEQFF.

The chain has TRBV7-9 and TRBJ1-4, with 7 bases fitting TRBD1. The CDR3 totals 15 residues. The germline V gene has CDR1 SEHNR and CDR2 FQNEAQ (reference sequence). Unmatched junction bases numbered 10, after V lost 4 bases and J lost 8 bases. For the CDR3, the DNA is TGTGCCAGCAGCTACGGAACAGGGGATGGGGAAAAACTGTTTTTT. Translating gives CASSYGTGDGEKLFF.

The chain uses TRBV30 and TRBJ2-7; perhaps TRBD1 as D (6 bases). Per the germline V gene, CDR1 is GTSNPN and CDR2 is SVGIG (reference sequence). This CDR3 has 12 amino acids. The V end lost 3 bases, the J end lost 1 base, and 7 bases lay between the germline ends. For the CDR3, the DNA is TGTGCCTGGAGGGGGGCATCCTACGAGCAGTACTTC. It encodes CAWRGASYEQYF.

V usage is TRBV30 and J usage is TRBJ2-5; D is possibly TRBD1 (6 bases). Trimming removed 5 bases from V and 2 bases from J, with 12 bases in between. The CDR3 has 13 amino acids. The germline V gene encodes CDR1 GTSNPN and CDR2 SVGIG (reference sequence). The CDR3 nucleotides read TGTGCCTGGCGCCGGGACATACAAGAGACCCAGTACTTC. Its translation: CAWRRDIQETQYF. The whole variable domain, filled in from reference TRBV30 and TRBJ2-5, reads SQTIHQWPATLVQPVGSPLSLECTVEGTSNPNLYWYRQAAGRGLQLLFYSVGIGQISSEVPQNLSASRPQDRQFILSSKKLLLSDSGFYLCAWRRDIQETQYFGPGTRLLVL.

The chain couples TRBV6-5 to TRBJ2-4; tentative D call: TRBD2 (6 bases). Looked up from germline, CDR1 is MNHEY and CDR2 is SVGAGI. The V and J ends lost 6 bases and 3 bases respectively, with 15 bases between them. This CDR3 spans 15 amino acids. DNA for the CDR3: TGTGCCAGCAGCCATAGCGGCGGCCTCAAAAACATTCAGTACTTC. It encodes CASSHSGGLKNIQYF.

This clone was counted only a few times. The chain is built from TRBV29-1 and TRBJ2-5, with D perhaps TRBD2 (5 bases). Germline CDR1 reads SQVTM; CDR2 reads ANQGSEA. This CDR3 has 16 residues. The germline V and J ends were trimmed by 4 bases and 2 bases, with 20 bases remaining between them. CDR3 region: CSVVLRAAGLQETQYF. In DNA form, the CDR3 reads TGCAGCGTTGTCTTACGTGCGGCGGGCCTTCAAGAGACCCAGTACTTC.

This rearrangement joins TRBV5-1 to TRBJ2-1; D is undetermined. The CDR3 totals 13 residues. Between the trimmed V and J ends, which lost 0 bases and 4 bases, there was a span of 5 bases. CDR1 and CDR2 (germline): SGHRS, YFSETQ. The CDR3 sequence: CASSLDGYNEQFF. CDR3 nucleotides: TGCGCCAGCAGCTTGGACGGTTACAATGAGCAGTTCTTC.

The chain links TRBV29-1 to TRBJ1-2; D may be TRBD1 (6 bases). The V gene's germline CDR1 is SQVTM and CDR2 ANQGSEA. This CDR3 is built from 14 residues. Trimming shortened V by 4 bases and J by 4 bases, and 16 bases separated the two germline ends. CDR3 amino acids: CSVVPALTGYGYTF. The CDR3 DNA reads TGCAGCGTTGTACCAGCCCTGACAGGCTATGGCTACACCTTC. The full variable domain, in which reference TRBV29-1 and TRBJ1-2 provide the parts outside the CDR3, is SAVISQKPSRDICQRGTSLTIQCQVDSQVTMMFWYRQQPGQSLTLIATANQGSEATYESGFVIDKFPISRPNLTFSTLTVSNMSPEDSSIYLCSVVPALTGYGYTFGSGTRLTVV.

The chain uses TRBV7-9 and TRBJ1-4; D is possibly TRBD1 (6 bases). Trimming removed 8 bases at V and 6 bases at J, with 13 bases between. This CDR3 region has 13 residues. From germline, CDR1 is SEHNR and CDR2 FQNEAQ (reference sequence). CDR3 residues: CASGRGRDEKLFF. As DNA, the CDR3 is TGTGCCAGCGGAAGGGGGAGGGATGAAAAACTGTTTTTT.